This T cell receptor beta chain emerged from a study of Graves' ophthalmopathy and Graves' hyperthyroidism. This clonotype was picked up many times. RNA transcripts provided the template for amplifying TCR beta CDR3 regions. The library came from an HTBI-primed first-round RT-PCR and a second-round multiplex PCR. TCRdb processed the multiplex PCR reads anew with MiXCR; each CDR3 protein has one entry. The sample holds over a million distinct CDR3 sequences, about two fifths seen once. Diagnoses were established from clinical symptoms, serum thyroxine, TRAb, thyroid ultrasound and orbital computed tomography. The TCR originated in an adult man with Graves' hyperthyroidism. Specimen: peripheral blood or thyroid tissue (not recorded which).

The CDR3 region is CASSVGPGLHYEQYF. The CDR3 coding sequence is TGTGCCAGCAGCGTAGGACCGGGACTGCACTACGAGCAGTACTTC. This chain uses TRBV9 with TRBJ2-7, with D possibly matching TRBD2 (6 bases). V shed 0 bases and J shed 3 bases, with 13 bases lying between them. The germline CDR1 and CDR2 sequences are SGDLS and YYNGEE. There are 15 residues in the CDR3.